The sequence of this T cell receptor beta chain was determined in a study of T cell responses to AZD1222 COVID-19 vaccine. Data came from immunoSEQ multiplex PCR; TCRdb stores just in-frame clones and leaves some out. This table has 150,000 to 160,000 clones, approximately 90% appearing once. The receptor was derived from an adult who had recovered from COVID-19. This material consisted of peripheral blood, taken after recovery from COVID-19.

The CDR3 DNA reads TGTGCCAGCAGCCAAGAGGCCGGGACAGCGAGCTCCTATAATTCACCCCTCCACTTT. Protein sequence: CASSQEAGTASSYNSPLHF. This sequence joins TRBV4-2 and TRBJ1-6; 7 bases are a match to TRBD1. Germline CDR1 is LGHNA and CDR2 is YNFKEQ. Losses at the gene ends were 0 bases for V and 0 bases for J; bases not matched to a gene: 8. This CDR3 is built from 19 residues.